One and the same sample provided the 10 T cell receptor beta chains below, sequenced in a study of blood T cells in healthy people across ages. The second PCR ran roughly 7 to 12 cycles with a sample-barcoded 5' primer and J-beta primers. TCRdb re-analysed the 5' RACE reads in MiXCR, keeping a single row per CDR3 protein. The data hold about 1.5 million distinct CDR3 sequences, with 35% to 45% observed a single time. The specimen was blood. The receptors shown here come from a woman between 18 and 29 years old in good health.

The V and J genes are TRBV6-5 and TRBJ1-1; D possibly corresponds to TRBD1 (5 bases). The germline gives CDR1 MNHEY, CDR2 SVGAGI. The CDR3 length is 13 residues. V lost 5 bases and J lost 6, with 13 bases in between. DNA for the CDR3: TGTGCCAGCAGTGACCATCAGACAGCTGAAGCTTTCTTT. Translation gives CASSDHQTAEAFF.

The chain links TRBV15 to TRBJ2-5; unclear D gene. V was trimmed by 0 bases and J by 12 bases, leaving 14 bases between them. The germline gives CDR1 LNHNV, CDR2 YYDKDF (reference sequence). This CDR3 has 13 amino acids. CDR3 region: CATSRDHTERKYF. The CDR3 region has the DNA TGTGCCACCAGCAGAGATCACACAGAGAGGAAGTACTTC.

In its sample, this clonotype was seen many times. The chain has TRBV6-6 and TRBJ2-3; D not certain. The CDR3 covers 14 residues. V was shortened by 4 bases and J by 2 bases, with 10 bases between the two germline ends. Germline loops: CDR1 MNHNY, CDR2 SVGAGI (reference sequence). The CDR3 DNA follows: TGTGCCAGCAGTTCCTTAGGGATCACAGATACGCAGTATTTT. It specifies CASSSLGITDTQYF.

This clonotype was recorded a few times. The rearrangement joins TRBV29-1 to TRBJ2-7; weak D call: TRBD2 (5 bases). This CDR3 has 14 amino acids. Germline CDR1 reads SQVTM; CDR2 reads ANQGSEA. V lost 4 bases and J lost 3, with 16 bases in between. CDR3 coding DNA: TGCAGCGTTGCCCTTCCGGGAACTATCTACGAGCAGTACTTC. It encodes CSVALPGTIYEQYF.

This clonotype was seen only a few times. DNA of the CDR3: TGCAGTGCTAGCGGCGGACAAGCCTCCTACGAGCAGTACTTC. It codes for CSASGGQASYEQYF. This chain connects TRBV20-1 to TRBJ2-7, with a possible D match to TRBD1 (5 bases). Germline CDR1 and CDR2: DFQATT and SNEGSKA (reference sequence). The CDR3 totals 14 residues. Trimming removed 3 bases at V and 0 bases at J, with 12 bases between.

This chain links TRBV29-1 with TRBJ2-1; D ambiguous. The CDR3 spans 12 residues. Trimming removed 4 bases from V and 8 bases from J, with 12 bases in between. Germline-derived CDR1 and CDR2 are SQVTM and ANQGSEA. CDR3 residues: CSVVSVADEQFF. The CDR3 region has the DNA TGCAGCGTTGTTTCGGTCGCTGATGAGCAGTTCTTC.

The genes are TRBV7-2 and TRBJ2-1; 9 nucleotides align to TRBD1. The CDR3 is 18 residues long. With 3 bases clipped from V and 7 bases from J, the junction kept 16 bases outside the gene matches. The germline V gene encodes CDR1 SGHTA and CDR2 FQGNSA. In DNA, the CDR3 is TGTGCCAGCAGCTTGGACAGGGGATGGGGGGGTCCTACTAATGAGCAGTTCTTC. This encodes CASSLDRGWGGPTNEQFF.

This clonotype was seen a handful of times. The V gene is TRBV7-9, the J gene TRBJ2-3; D is unclear. Trimming took 8 bases from V and 2 from J, leaving 17 bases between them. Germline V gene data show CDR1 as SEHNR and CDR2 as FQNEAQ (reference sequence). There are 15 residues in the CDR3. The CDR3 reads CASSPSPGYTDTQYF. The DNA for the CDR3 is TGTGCCAGCTCCCCCTCTCCCGGGTACACAGATACGCAGTATTTT. Using reference TRBV7-9 and TRBJ2-3 for the parts outside the CDR3, the full variable domain is DTGVSQNPRHKITKRGQNVTFRCDPISEHNRLYWYRQTLGQGPEFLTYFQNEAQLEKSRLLSDRFSAERPKGSFSTLEIQRTEQGDSAMYLCASSPSPGYTDTQYFGPGTRLTVL.

The chain has TRBV15 and TRBJ2-7; D gene uncertain. The tail of the sequence fits TRBJ2-5 better, so the J call may be wrong. The CDR3 length is 16 residues. Germline assignment: CDR1 LNHNV and CDR2 YYDKDF (reference sequence). The chain's CDR3 is CATSRGEVETYETQYF. CDR3 in DNA: TGTGCCACCAGCAGAGGCGAAGTAGAGACTTACGAGACCCAGTACTTC.

The J gene is TRBJ2-5, the V gene TRBV27, with TRBD2 as a possible D gene (6 bases). There are 14 residues in the CDR3. V was clipped by 3 bases and J by 11 bases, with 19 bases between them. Germline CDR1 MNHEY, CDR2 SMNVEV (reference sequence). CDR3 DNA sequence: TGTGCCAGCAGTTTTGCGGGACTGAACAATGAGCAGTACTTC. It specifies CASSFAGLNNEQYF.